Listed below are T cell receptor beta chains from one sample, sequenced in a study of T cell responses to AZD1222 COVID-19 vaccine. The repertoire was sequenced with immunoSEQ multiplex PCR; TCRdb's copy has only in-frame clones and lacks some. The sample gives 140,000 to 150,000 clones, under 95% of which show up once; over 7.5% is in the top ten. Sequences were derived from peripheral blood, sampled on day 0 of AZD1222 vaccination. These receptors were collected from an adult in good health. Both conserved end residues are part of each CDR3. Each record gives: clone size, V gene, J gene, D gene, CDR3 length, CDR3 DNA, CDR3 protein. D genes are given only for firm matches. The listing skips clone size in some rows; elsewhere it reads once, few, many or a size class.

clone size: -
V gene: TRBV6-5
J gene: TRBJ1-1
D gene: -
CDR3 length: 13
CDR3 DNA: TGTGCCAGCTCTGCGGATACGGGGGGAGAAGCTTTCTTT
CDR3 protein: CASSADTGGEAFF

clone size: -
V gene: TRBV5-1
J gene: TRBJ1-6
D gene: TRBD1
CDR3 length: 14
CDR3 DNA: TGCGCCAGCAGCTCGGGGACAGGCAATTCACCCCTCCACTTT
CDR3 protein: CASSSGTGNSPLHF

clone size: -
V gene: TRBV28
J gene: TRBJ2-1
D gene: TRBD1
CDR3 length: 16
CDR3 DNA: TGTGCCAGCAGACCCCAAGGACAGGGGAGTCGGAATGAGCAGTTCTTC
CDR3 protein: CASRPQGQGSRNEQFF

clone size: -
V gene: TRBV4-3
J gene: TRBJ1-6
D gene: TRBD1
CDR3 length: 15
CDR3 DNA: TGCGCCAGCAGCCAAGAGGGGACAGGGAATTCACCCCTCCACTTT
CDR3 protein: CASSQEGTGNSPLHF

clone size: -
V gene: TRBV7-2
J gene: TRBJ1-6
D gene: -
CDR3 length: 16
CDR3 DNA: TGTGCCAGCAGCTTAGGCCCGGGCTCCTATAATTCACCCCTCCACTTT
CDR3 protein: CASSLGPGSYNSPLHF

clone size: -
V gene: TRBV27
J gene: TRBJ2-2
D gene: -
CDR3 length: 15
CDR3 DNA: TGTGCCAGCGCCACCCGTCGGGGTTTTACCGGGGAGCTGTTTTTT
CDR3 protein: CASATRRGFTGELFF

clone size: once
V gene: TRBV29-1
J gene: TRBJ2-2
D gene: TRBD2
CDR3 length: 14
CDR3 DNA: TGCAGCGTTGAATGGGGGGGTTACACCGGGGAGCTGTTTTTT
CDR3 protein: CSVEWGGYTGELFF

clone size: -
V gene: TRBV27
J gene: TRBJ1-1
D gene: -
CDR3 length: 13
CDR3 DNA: TGTGCCAGCAGTCCGAGACCGAACACTGAAGCTTTCTTT
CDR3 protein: CASSPRPNTEAFF

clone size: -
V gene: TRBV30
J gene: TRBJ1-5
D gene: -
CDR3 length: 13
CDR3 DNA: TGTGCCTGGGACGGGGGTTCCAATCAGCCCCAGCATTTT
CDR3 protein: CAWDGGSNQPQHF

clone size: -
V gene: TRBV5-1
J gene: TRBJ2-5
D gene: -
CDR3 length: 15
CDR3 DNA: TGCGCCAGCAGTTCGTCGGGGGTCTTAAAAGAGACCCAGTACTTC
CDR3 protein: CASSSSGVLKETQYF

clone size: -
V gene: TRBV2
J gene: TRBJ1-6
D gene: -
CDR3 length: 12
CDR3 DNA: TGTGCCAGCAGTCCAGATAATTCACCCCTCCACTTT
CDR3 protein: CASSPDNSPLHF

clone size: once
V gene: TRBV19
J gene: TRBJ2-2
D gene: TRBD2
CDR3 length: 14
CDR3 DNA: TGTGCCAGTAGTAGGCTAGCGGGTTCCGGGGAGCTGTTTTTT
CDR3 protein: CASSRLAGSGELFF

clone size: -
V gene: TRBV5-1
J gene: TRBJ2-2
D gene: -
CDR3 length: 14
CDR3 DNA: TGCGCCAGCAGCTTGGATTCCCCAACCGGGGAGCTGTTTTTT
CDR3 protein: CASSLDSPTGELFF

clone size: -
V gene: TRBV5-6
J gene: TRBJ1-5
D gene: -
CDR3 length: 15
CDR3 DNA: TGTGCCAGCAGCCTGACGGGAGTCAGCAATCAGCCCCAGCATTTT
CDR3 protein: CASSLTGVSNQPQHF

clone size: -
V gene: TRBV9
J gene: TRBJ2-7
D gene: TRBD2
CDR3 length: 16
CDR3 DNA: TGTGCCAGCAGCCCCGAGGGCGGGGGGGCCTCCTACGAGCAGTACTTC
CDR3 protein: CASSPEGGGASYEQYF

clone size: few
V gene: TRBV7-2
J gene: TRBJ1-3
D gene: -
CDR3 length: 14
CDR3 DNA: TGTGCCAGCAGCTTAGAGGCGGAAGGAAACACCATATATTTT
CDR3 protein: CASSLEAEGNTIYF

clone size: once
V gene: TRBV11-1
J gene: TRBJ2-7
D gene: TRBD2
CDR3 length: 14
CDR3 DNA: TGTGCCAGCAGCACGACTAGCGGGGGTTACGAGCAGTACTTC
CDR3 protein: CASSTTSGGYEQYF

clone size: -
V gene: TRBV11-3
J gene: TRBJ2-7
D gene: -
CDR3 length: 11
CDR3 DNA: TGTGCCAGCAGCAGGGGGAGGGAGCAGTACTTC
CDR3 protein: CASSRGREQYF

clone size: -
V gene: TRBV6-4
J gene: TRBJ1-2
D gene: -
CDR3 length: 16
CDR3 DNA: TGTGCCAGCAGTGACTCGGCAGGACGACCTAACTATGGCTACACCTTC
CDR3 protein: CASSDSAGRPNYGYTF

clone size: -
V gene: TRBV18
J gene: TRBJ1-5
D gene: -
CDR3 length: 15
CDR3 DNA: TGTGCCAGCTCACCGGAGTCATATAGCAATCAGCCCCAGCATTTT
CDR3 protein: CASSPESYSNQPQHF

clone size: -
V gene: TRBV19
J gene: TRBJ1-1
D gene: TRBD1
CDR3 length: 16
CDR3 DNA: TGTGCCAGTACCCCAGGCAGGGGTCCAGGGGGCGCTGAAGCTTTCTTT
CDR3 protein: CASTPGRGPGGAEAFF

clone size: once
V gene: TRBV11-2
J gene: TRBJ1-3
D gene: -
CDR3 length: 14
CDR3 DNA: TGTGCCAGCAGCTTTATCCGGGACGGAAACACCATATATTTT
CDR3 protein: CASSFIRDGNTIYF

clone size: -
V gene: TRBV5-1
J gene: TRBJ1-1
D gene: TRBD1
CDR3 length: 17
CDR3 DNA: TGCGCCAGCAGCTTGGAGGGAATGGGGACAGGGAACACTGAAGCTTTCTTT
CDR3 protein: CASSLEGMGTGNTEAFF